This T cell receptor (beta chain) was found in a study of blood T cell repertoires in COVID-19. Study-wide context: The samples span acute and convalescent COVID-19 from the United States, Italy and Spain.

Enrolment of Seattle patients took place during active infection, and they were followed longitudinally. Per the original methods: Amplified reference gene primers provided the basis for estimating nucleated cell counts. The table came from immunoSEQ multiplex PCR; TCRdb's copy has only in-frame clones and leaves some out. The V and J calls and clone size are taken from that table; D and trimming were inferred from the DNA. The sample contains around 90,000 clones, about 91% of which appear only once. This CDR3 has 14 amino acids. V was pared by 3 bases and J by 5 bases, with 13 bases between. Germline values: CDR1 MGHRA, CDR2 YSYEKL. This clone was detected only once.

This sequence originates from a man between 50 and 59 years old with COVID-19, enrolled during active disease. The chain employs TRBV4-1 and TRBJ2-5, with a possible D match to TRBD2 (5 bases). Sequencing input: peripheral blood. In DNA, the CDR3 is TGCGCCAGCAGCCAGGGGTCTAGCCGGGAGACCCAGTACTTC. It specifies CASSQGSSRETQYF.